Below are 31 T cell receptor beta chains sequenced from a single sample in a study of regulatory T cells in long-lasting Graves disease. Time point specified: newly diagnosed GD, antithyroid drugs for less than 3 months. Scientists built the TCR library using RNA that was extracted from PBMCs. Investigators prepared the TCR beta libraries by applying iRepertoire HTBI primers and Arm-PCR of CDR3 regions. TCRdb re-called the multiplex PCR reads with MiXCR, one entry per CDR3 protein. The data hold about 520,000 distinct CDR3 sequences, with around 11% observed a single time. These same records also appear under a second study, on T cells in Graves' hyperthyroidism and ophthalmopathy.

The specimen comprised peripheral blood mononuclear cells (PBMCs), sampled at new diagnosis, from a patient treated with antithyroid drugs. These TCRs come from a woman in her twenties or thirties with Graves disease.

This clonotype has a count of ten or more. The J gene is TRBJ1-1, the V gene TRBV30, with unresolved D. Trimming took 4 bases from V and 5 from J, leaving 8 bases between them. Looked up from germline, CDR1 is GTSNPN and CDR2 is SVGIG (reference sequence). The CDR3 extends over 11 amino acids. The CDR3 sequence: CAWIQSTEAFF. The CDR3 nucleotides read TGTGCCTGGATTCAAAGTACTGAAGCTTTCTTT.

Ten or more counts support this clonotype. The V call is TRBV30, the J call TRBJ2-2; the D gene is possibly TRBD2 (6 bases). V was trimmed by 1 base and J by 5 bases, leaving 11 bases between them. CDR3 length: 14 amino acids. Germline CDR1 and CDR2: GTSNPN and SVGIG (reference sequence). CDR3 region: CAWSDLAPTGELFF. CDR3 sequence (DNA): TGTGCCTGGAGTGACCTAGCGCCTACCGGGGAGCTGTTTTTT. Complete variable domain (other parts from reference TRBV30 and TRBJ2-2): SQTIHQWPATLVQPVGSPLSLECTVEGTSNPNLYWYRQAAGRGLQLLFYSVGIGQISSEVPQNLSASRPQDRQFILSSKKLLLSDSGFYLCAWSDLAPTGELFFGEGSRLTVL.

The rearrangement uses TRBV25-1 and TRBJ2-5, with 14 bases aligning to TRBD2. CDR3 length: 16 amino acids. The V and J ends lost 3 bases and 5 bases, in that order; junction bases with no gene match: 5. The V gene's germline CDR1 is MGHDK and CDR2 SYGVNS. CDR3 nucleotide sequence: TGTGCCAGCAGTGAGGGACTAGCGGGAGAATCCGAGACCCAGTACTTC. It translates to CASSEGLAGESETQYF.

The rearrangement links TRBV6-1 to TRBJ1-1, with D maybe TRBD1 (6 bases). The germline V gene has CDR1 MNHNS and CDR2 SASEGT. Trimming cost V 6 bases and J 5 bases, with 19 bases left between them. The CDR3 loop spans 15 amino acids. Written as DNA, the CDR3 is TGTGCCAGCAGCGAGCCCAGGGGTCCCGGGACTGAAGCTTTCTTT. Translated, it gives CASSEPRGPGTEAFF.

The V and J genes are TRBV20-1 and TRBJ1-1, with a possible D match to TRBD1 (6 bases). CDR3 length: 18 amino acids. With 2 bases removed from V and 0 bases from J, the gap between germline ends came to 22 bases. CDR1 is DFQATT and CDR2 is SNEGSKA in the germline V gene (reference sequence). Written as DNA, the CDR3 is TGCAGTGCTAGACCACTTTTACGGGGGCCAGAGATGAACACTGAAGCTTTCTTT. Residues: CSARPLLRGPEMNTEAFF.

This clonotype has a count of ten or more. The rearrangement uses TRBV13 and TRBJ1-2; D is undetermined. The V end was cut by 0 bases, the J end by 4 bases, with 12 bases between. Germline lookup yields CDR1 PRHDT and CDR2 FYEKMQ (reference sequence). CDR3 size: 15 residues. The CDR3 region has the DNA TGTGCCAGCAGCTTAGGTAGTTCGTCGGTCTATGGCTACACCTTC. Protein sequence: CASSLGSSSVYGYTF.

There are many counts of this clonotype. The rearrangement links TRBV7-3 to TRBJ2-1; 9 nucleotides align to TRBD2. With 2 bases clipped from V and 0 bases from J, the junction kept 11 bases outside the gene matches. The germline gives CDR1 SGHTA, CDR2 FQGTGA. The CDR3 sequence is 19 residues long. This CDR3 reads CASSLRGTSLSGSYNEQFF. For the CDR3, the DNA is TGTGCCAGCAGCTTACGTGGGACTAGCTTGTCTGGCTCCTACAATGAGCAGTTCTTC.

This clonotype was counted a few times. This chain links TRBV9 with TRBJ1-2; D gene uncertain. In germline, CDR1 is SGDLS, CDR2 YYNGEE. This CDR3 comprises 16 residues. V lost 4 bases to trimming and J lost 0 bases, with 16 bases between them. The chain's CDR3 is CASSTQVGPTNYGYTF. The CDR3 region has the DNA TGTGCCAGCAGCACCCAGGTCGGGCCGACTAACTATGGCTACACCTTC.

This clonotype was counted a few times. The chain uses TRBV19 and TRBJ2-2; D is perhaps TRBD1 (6 bases). Germline V gene lookup returns CDR1 LNHDA and CDR2 SQIVND (reference sequence). The CDR3 contains 13 residues. Between the trimmed V and J ends, which lost 11 bases and 5 bases, there was a span of 15 bases. The CDR3 reads CASLSRGTGELFF. In DNA, the CDR3 is TGTGCCTCGCTTTCCAGGGGTACCGGGGAGCTGTTTTTT.

There are many counts of this clonotype. This sequence joins TRBV7-9 and TRBJ2-1; 7 nucleotides match TRBD1. The CDR3 sequence is 15 residues long. Germline lookup yields CDR1 SEHNR and CDR2 FQNEAQ (reference sequence). V trimming: 0 bases; J trimming: 8 bases; junction bases outside the gene matches: 7. Written as DNA, the CDR3 is TGTGCCAGCAGCTTAGCAGGGGGCGTAATCCATGAGCAGTTCTTC. Its protein product is CASSLAGGVIHEQFF.

This clonotype was seen a handful of times. A junction boundary mismatches the germline segment, possibly from a read error. The rearrangement joins TRBV6-1 to TRBJ1-4; D not certain. Germline CDR1 is MNHNS and CDR2 is SASEGT. CDR3 length: 14 residues. The CDR3 DNA sequence: TGTGCCAGCAGGAGGGAGGCTTCAAATGAAAAACCGTTTTTT. Translated, it gives CASRREASNEKPFF.

This clonotype was counted ten times or more. The chain recombines TRBV27 with TRBJ1-1; D gene uncertain. Germline CDR1 and CDR2: MNHEY and SMNVEV (reference sequence). The CDR3 runs to 14 residues. V lost 7 bases to trimming and J lost 6 bases, with 18 bases between them. The CDR3, as DNA: TGTGCCAGCAAGATTTACGGATTTACAGCTGAAGCTTTCTTT. Its protein product is CASKIYGFTAEAFF.

This clonotype was recorded a few times. The chain uses TRBV4-1 and TRBJ1-1, with D tentatively TRBD1 (6 bases). CDR1 is MGHRA, CDR2 YSYEKL, per germline. Trimming removed 6 bases at V and 1 base at J, with 18 bases between. The CDR3 is 16 residues long. CDR3 coding DNA: TGCGCCAGCAGATCCGTTACAGGGAGTAAGAACACTGAAGCTTTCTTT. Amino acid sequence: CASRSVTGSKNTEAFF.

In its sample, this clonotype was seen many times. This sequence joins TRBV5-6 and TRBJ2-1, with D unclear. This CDR3 spans 18 amino acids. V was cut by 5 bases and J by 3 bases, with 24 bases left in between. CDR1 is SGHDT and CDR2 is YYEEEE in the germline V gene. CDR3 in amino acids: CASRLSPGNTMYYNEQFF. The CDR3 DNA sequence: TGTGCCAGCAGGTTATCACCTGGAAACACCATGTACTACAATGAGCAGTTCTTC. The full variable domain, its missing parts supplied by reference TRBV5-6 and TRBJ2-1, is DAGVTQSPTHLIKTRGQQVTLRCSPKSGHDTVSWYQQALGQGPQFIFQYYEEEERQRGNFPDRFSGHQFPNYSSELNVNALLLGDSALYLCASRLSPGNTMYYNEQFFGPGTRLTVL.

This clonotype appeared many times. This rearrangement joins TRBV4-2 to TRBJ2-1; D could derive from TRBD1 or TRBD2 (6 bases each). The germline V gene encodes CDR1 LGHNA and CDR2 YNFKEQ. This CDR3 region has 16 residues. Deletions cut 6 bases from V and 1 base from J, with 16 bases between. CDR3 protein: CASRGSRGRSYNEQFF. The CDR3 coding sequence is TGTGCCAGCAGGGGTTCGAGGGGGAGGTCCTACAATGAGCAGTTCTTC.

This clonotype has at least ten counts. This sequence joins TRBV20-1 and TRBJ2-1; TRBD2 agrees at 15 bases. This CDR3 is built from 21 residues. V was pared by 1 base and J by 0 bases, with 13 bases of the junction left unmatched. The germline gives CDR1 DFQATT, CDR2 SNEGSKA (reference sequence). CDR3 residues: CSARGEGTSGRTLFSYNEQFF. DNA for the CDR3: TGCAGTGCTAGAGGCGAGGGGACTAGCGGGAGGACCCTGTTCTCCTACAATGAGCAGTTCTTC.

This clonotype appeared many times. The chain employs TRBV18 and TRBJ2-7; D perhaps matches TRBD1 (5 bases). The V end lost 6 bases, the J end lost 0 bases, and 12 bases lay between the germline ends. Germline V lookup: CDR1 KGHSH, CDR2 LQKENI. CDR3 length: 14 amino acids. CDR3 in DNA: TGTGCCAGCTCCACACAGGAGAGCTCCTACGAGCAGTACTTC. Protein: CASSTQESSYEQYF.

Of note for this clonotype: This sequence may be a read error, since a much larger clone differs from it by one base. The chain uses TRBV14 and TRBJ2-7; D gene unclear. The CDR3 covers 16 residues. The germline V gene encodes CDR1 SGHDN and CDR2 FVKESK. Trimming removed 3 bases from V and 0 bases from J, with 15 bases in between. The CDR3 DNA reads as TGTGCCAGCAGCCAGAACTTTGCGACGATCTCCTACGAGCAGTACTTC. It encodes CASSQNFATISYEQYF.

On this clonotype itself: A far larger clone is off by one base, so a read error is likely. V usage is TRBV7-2 and J usage is TRBJ2-3; 8 bases match TRBD2. This CDR3 has 14 amino acids. With 6 bases clipped from V and 5 bases from J, the junction kept 7 bases outside the gene matches. Germline V gene sequence: CDR1 SGHTA, CDR2 FQGNSA. Written as DNA, the CDR3 is TGTGCCAGCAGGGGATCGACTAGCGTAGATACGCAGTATTTT. This codes for CASRGSTSVDTQYF.

This clonotype was detected ten times or more. The chain links TRBV2 to TRBJ2-1, with D perhaps matching TRBD2 (5 bases). CDR3 length: 17 residues. Per the germline V gene, CDR1 is SNHLY and CDR2 is FYNNEI. Trimming took off 6 bases at V and 2 bases at J, with 20 bases between the two ends. CDR3 amino acids: CASSPGWLGSTYNEQFF. The CDR3 DNA reads TGTGCCAGCAGCCCGGGGTGGCTTGGTTCTACCTACAATGAGCAGTTCTTC.

This clonotype was detected ten times or more. V is TRBV20-1 and J is TRBJ1-4; D unresolved. The CDR3 runs to 13 residues. Trimming left V 6 bases short and J 4 bases short, with 12 bases between. Germline CDR1 is DFQATT and CDR2 is SNEGSKA (reference sequence). CDR3 protein: CSARGRYNEKLFF. DNA for the CDR3: TGCAGTGCACGGGGAAGATATAATGAAAAACTGTTTTTT.

CDR3 protein: CASSVGLLGANVLTF. The DNA for the CDR3 is TGTGCCAGCAGCGTAGGGTTGTTAGGGGCCAACGTCCTGACTTTC. J is TRBJ2-6 and V is TRBV9; no definite D call. The ends were cut back, 0 bases at V and 4 bases at J, with 8 bases in the middle. The CDR3 is 15 residues long. The germline gives CDR1 SGDLS, CDR2 YYNGEE.

This clonotype was picked up many times. The chain carries TRBV6-5 and TRBJ1-1; D is undetermined. CDR3 length: 14 residues. Germline CDR1 reads MNHEY; CDR2 reads SVGAGI. Trimming took off 0 bases at V and 5 bases at J, with 10 bases between the two ends. Here the CDR3 DNA reads TGTGCCAGCAGTTACTCGAACTTGGGAACTGAAGCTTTCTTT. Protein product: CASSYSNLGTEAFF.

The chain employs TRBV6-1 and TRBJ2-1; D remains unclear. Germline loops: CDR1 MNHNS, CDR2 SASEGT. The CDR3 contains 14 residues. V lost 6 bases and J lost 4, with 13 bases in between. CDR3 amino acids: CASRNLGLYNEQFF. The CDR3, as DNA: TGTGCCAGCAGGAACCTAGGATTGTACAATGAGCAGTTCTTC.

The gene calls are TRBV7-2 and TRBJ2-2; the D is unclear. The CDR3 loop spans 15 amino acids. From germline, CDR1 is SGHTA and CDR2 FQGNSA. Trimming removed 1 base from V and 1 base from J, with 7 bases in between. In DNA form, the CDR3 reads TGTGCCAGCAGCTTAGTCTCGCGGAACACCGGGGAGCTGTTTTTT. It encodes CASSLVSRNTGELFF.

This clonotype has a count of ten or more. The V gene is TRBV11-2, the J gene TRBJ1-6, with 8 bases identical to TRBD1. The germline gives CDR1 SGHAT, CDR2 FQNNGV. J lost 9 bases, V lost 4 bases, and 11 bases had no gene match. CDR3 size: 16 residues. CDR3 in DNA: TGTGCCAGCAGCTCCAAGCTGACAGGGGTTAGTTCACCCCTCCACTTT. Amino acid sequence: CASSSKLTGVSSPLHF.

This clonotype was counted many times. The chain links TRBV12-3 or TRBV12-4 to TRBJ1-5; no reliable D call. V was clipped by 8 bases and J by 5 bases, with 10 bases between them. The CDR3 loop spans 12 amino acids. CDR3 region: CASLREDQPQHF. The CDR3 DNA is TGTGCCAGCCTGCGGGAAGATCAGCCCCAGCATTTT.

The V and J genes are TRBV20-1 and TRBJ2-5; D is ambiguous. The CDR3 has 13 amino acids. The germline gives CDR1 DFQATT, CDR2 SNEGSKA (reference sequence). Trimming shortened V by 2 bases and J by 3 bases, and 10 bases separated the two germline ends. For the CDR3, the DNA is TGCAGTGCTAGACCTGACGTAGAAGAGACCCAGTACTTC. Translating it yields CSARPDVEETQYF.

This clonotype was seen more than once but under ten times. The CDR3 spells CATSDSAGANVLTF. In DNA, the CDR3 is TGTGCCACCAGTGATAGTGCTGGGGCCAACGTCCTGACTTTC. The V call is TRBV24-1, the J call TRBJ2-6; D unclear. Germline V gene sequence: CDR1 KGHDR, CDR2 SFDVKD. With 3 bases removed from V and 2 bases from J, the gap between germline ends came to 4 bases. The CDR3 is made up of 14 amino acids.

This clonotype was observed many times. This sequence joins TRBV20-1 and TRBJ1-1; a possible D gene is TRBD1 (6 bases). The CDR3 has 20 residues. Germline V gives CDR1 DFQATT, CDR2 SNEGSKA (reference sequence). V lost 0 bases to trimming and J lost 1 base, with 27 bases between them. CDR3 DNA: TGCAGTGCTAGAGATCCGGGAAGGGACATAGGACTGACGGGGAACACTGAAGCTTTCTTT. The encoded protein is CSARDPGRDIGLTGNTEAFF.

This clonotype has ten or more counts. The chain uses TRBV20-1 and TRBJ2-3, with 8 positions matching TRBD2. CDR3 length equals 13 residues. With 6 bases clipped from V and 5 bases from J, the junction kept 7 bases outside the gene matches. Germline CDR1 and CDR2: DFQATT and SNEGSKA (reference sequence). CDR3 residues: CSAKLAAEDTQYF. Written as DNA, the CDR3 is TGCAGTGCGAAACTAGCGGCCGAAGATACGCAGTATTTT.